A single sample gave rise to the 26 T cell receptor beta chains below, sequenced in a study of T cells after yellow fever vaccination. One entry per CDR3 protein, called by TCRdb with MiXCR from the 5' RACE reads. This sample yields 400,000 or so distinct CDR3 sequences, of which around 20% are seen a single time; roughly a sixth belongs to the top ten. The source material was PBMCs, sampled before the yellow fever booster vaccination. The receptors stem from a man between 18 and 29 years old who received the YFV17D yellow fever vaccine.

The V call is TRBV7-2, the J call TRBJ2-3; the D gene is possibly TRBD1 (5 bases). Trimming shortened V by 2 bases and J by 6 bases, and 9 bases separated the two germline ends. Per germline, CDR1 SGHTA and CDR2 FQGNSA. The CDR3 covers 13 residues. This chain's CDR3 is CASSLKGMDTQYF. CDR3 coding DNA: TGTGCCAGCAGCTTAAAGGGGATGGATACGCAGTATTTT. The entire variable domain, with the rest obtained from reference TRBV7-2 and TRBJ2-3, is as follows: GAGVSQSPSNKVTEKGKDVELRCDPISGHTALYWYRQSLGQGLEFLIYFQGNSAPDKSGLPSDRFSAERTGGSVSTLTIQRTQQEDSAVYLCASSLKGMDTQYFGPGTRLTVL.

This clonotype was seen more than once but under ten times. V is TRBV9 and J is TRBJ1-6; unclear D gene. The CDR3 loop spans 13 amino acids. Trimming removed 0 bases from V and 9 bases from J, with 7 bases in between. The germline V gene has CDR1 SGDLS and CDR2 YYNGEE. The CDR3 region has the DNA TGTGCCAGCAGCGTAGTAACCTCTTCACCCCTCCACTTT. It specifies CASSVVTSSPLHF.

This clonotype was counted a few times. The genes are TRBV20-1 and TRBJ1-2, with 7 bases fitting TRBD1. Looked up from germline, CDR1 is DFQATT and CDR2 is SNEGSKA (reference sequence). The CDR3 length is 12 residues. J gave up 6 bases and V 4 bases, and 5 bases lay outside the gene matches. Here the CDR3 reads CSATKDRDGYTF. Here the CDR3 DNA reads TGCAGTGCTACCAAAGACAGGGATGGCTACACCTTC.

Only a few counts were recorded for this clonotype. This chain uses TRBV10-3 with TRBJ1-3, with TRBD1 matching 7 bases. This CDR3 has 15 residues. Unmatched junction bases numbered 9, after V lost 8 bases and J lost 2 bases. In germline, CDR1 is ENHRY, CDR2 SYGVKD. CDR3 sequence reads: CAIRPEGTAGNTIYF. The CDR3 DNA sequence: TGTGCCATCCGCCCCGAGGGGACAGCTGGAAACACCATATATTTT.

The V call is TRBV7-8, the J call TRBJ1-1; D is undetermined. This CDR3 spans 13 amino acids. Germline lookup yields CDR1 SGHVS and CDR2 FQNEAQ. V dropped 6 bases and J dropped 1 base, with 9 bases sitting between them. CDR3 coding DNA: TGTGCCAGCAGTAACGATGAGAACACTGAAGCTTTCTTT. It encodes CASSNDENTEAFF.

This clonotype was seen a handful of times. The CDR3 nucleotides are TGTGCCAGCAGCCACGCCGGGACACTGGGCCAAACCTTC. Its protein is CASSHAGTLGQTF. This sequence joins TRBV7-6 and TRBJ1-2; possibly TRBD1 for D (6 bases). Germline CDR1 is SGHVS and CDR2 is FNYEAQ. The CDR3 extends over 13 amino acids. The V and J ends lost 5 bases and 14 bases respectively, with 21 bases between them.

This clonotype was counted once. The chain joins TRBV12-3 or TRBV12-4 to TRBJ2-3, with 10 nucleotides matching TRBD1. V lost 7 bases to trimming and J lost 5 bases; unmatched junction nucleotides: 6. The CDR3 totals 14 residues. Here the CDR3 reads CASIPTGGVDTQYF. In nucleotides, the CDR3 is TGTGCCAGCATTCCGACAGGGGGCGTAGATACGCAGTATTTT.

This clonotype was observed a handful of times. The chain has TRBV5-4 and TRBJ2-5, with 9 bases aligning to TRBD2. CDR3 length: 15 residues. The ends lost 5 bases at V and 5 bases at J; junction bases unmatched: 10. Per the germline V gene, CDR1 is SGHNT and CDR2 is YYREEE (reference sequence). CDR3 nucleotide sequence: TGTGCCAGCAGAACCGCGGGGGGGCCATGGGAGACCCAGTACTTC. Translating it yields CASRTAGGPWETQYF.

The chain joins TRBV20-1 to TRBJ2-1, with 8 positions matching TRBD2. CDR1 is DFQATT, CDR2 SNEGSKA, per germline (reference sequence). The CDR3 covers 13 residues. V shed 2 bases and J 8 bases; nucleotides not matched to a gene: 5. Written as DNA, the CDR3 is TGCAGTGCTAGATCCGGACTAGCCGATGAGCAGTTCTTC. It is translated as CSARSGLADEQFF.

The V call is TRBV5-1, the J call TRBJ2-1; D is ambiguous. CDR1 is SGHRS, CDR2 YFSETQ, per germline. Trimming removed 0 bases at V and 3 bases at J, with 10 bases between. This CDR3 is 15 amino acids long. CDR3 amino acids: CASSLAQAIYNEQFF. The CDR3 DNA is TGCGCCAGCAGCTTGGCCCAAGCAATCTACAATGAGCAGTTCTTC.

This clonotype showed up many times. The chain uses TRBV24-1 and TRBJ1-2; D is unresolved. CDR1 is KGHDR and CDR2 is SFDVKD in the germline V gene. V lost 4 bases and J lost 1, with 9 bases in between. The CDR3 length is 14 residues. Here the CDR3 reads CATSEAGYNYGYTF. CDR3 sequence (DNA): TGTGCCACCAGTGAAGCAGGTTATAACTATGGCTACACCTTC.

In its sample, this clonotype was seen many times. This chain connects TRBV7-9 to TRBJ1-1, with D perhaps TRBD1 (6 bases). CDR1 is SEHNR, CDR2 FQNEAQ, per germline (reference sequence). This CDR3 region has 14 residues. V lost 4 bases, J lost 1 base, and 10 bases lay in between. The CDR3 nucleotides read TGTGCCAGCAGCTCCGAACAGGGGAACACTGAAGCTTTCTTT. Amino acid sequence: CASSSEQGNTEAFF. The full variable domain, with the rest looked up from reference TRBV7-9 and TRBJ1-1, is DTGVSQNPRHKITKRGQNVTFRCDPISEHNRLYWYRQTLGQGPEFLTYFQNEAQLEKSRLLSDRFSAERPKGSFSTLEIQRTEQGDSAMYLCASSSEQGNTEAFFGQGTRLTVV.

This chain connects TRBV6-5 to TRBJ1-2; 9 bases map to TRBD1. Germline-derived CDR1 and CDR2 are MNHEY and SVGAGI. The CDR3 extends over 16 amino acids. The V and J ends lost 4 bases and 4 bases, in that order; junction bases with no gene match: 10. Here the CDR3 reads CASSFLPGQGSYGYTF. As DNA, the CDR3 is TGTGCCAGCAGTTTCCTCCCGGGACAGGGAAGCTATGGCTACACCTTC.

This clonotype occurred a few times. The V call is TRBV7-9, the J call TRBJ1-4, with D maybe TRBD1 (6 bases). The V and J ends lost 1 base and 7 bases respectively, with 10 bases between them. Per germline, CDR1 SEHNR and CDR2 FQNEAQ (reference sequence). CDR3 length: 14 residues. This chain's CDR3 is CASSLVRGVEKLFF. For the CDR3, the DNA is TGTGCCAGCAGCTTAGTCAGGGGAGTTGAAAAACTGTTTTTT. Full variable domain (rest looked up from reference TRBV7-9 and TRBJ1-4): DTGVSQNPRHKITKRGQNVTFRCDPISEHNRLYWYRQTLGQGPEFLTYFQNEAQLEKSRLLSDRFSAERPKGSFSTLEIQRTEQGDSAMYLCASSLVRGVEKLFFGSGTQLSVL.

This clonotype was detected a few times. CDR3 sequence reads: CASSEKVQGNSPLHF. Written as DNA, the CDR3 is TGTGCCAGCAGTGAAAAGGTCCAGGGAAATTCACCCCTCCACTTT. This chain links TRBV6-1 with TRBJ1-6; a weak D match, TRBD1 (5 bases). CDR3 size: 15 residues. The germline V gene has CDR1 MNHNS and CDR2 SASEGT. Deletions cut 2 bases from V and 7 bases from J, with 12 bases between.

This clonotype was detected a few times. This chain uses TRBV20-1 with TRBJ2-3, with 8 bases that match TRBD2. This CDR3 is 13 amino acids long. The germline V gene has CDR1 DFQATT and CDR2 SNEGSKA (reference sequence). V gave up 4 bases and J gave up 3 bases; unmatched junction bases: 3. CDR3 sequence reads: CSAKAGVTDTQYF. The CDR3 bases are TGCAGTGCTAAAGCGGGGGTGACAGATACGCAGTATTTT.

A few counts support this clonotype. The V call is TRBV12-3 or TRBV12-4, the J call TRBJ2-1, with TRBD1 matching 11 bases. V lost 3 bases and J lost 9; bases outside the gene matches: 7. The CDR3 covers 15 residues. Here the CDR3 reads CASSFRTGGETEQFF. The CDR3 DNA sequence: TGTGCCAGCAGTTTCCGGACAGGGGGCGAAACTGAGCAGTTCTTC.

The CDR3 DNA reads TGCAGTGCTTCGACAGCGGCTATGAGAGTTTTCTTT. Its translation is CSASTAAMRVFF. This sequence joins TRBV20-1 and TRBJ1-1, with D perhaps TRBD1 (5 bases). Per germline, CDR1 DFQATT and CDR2 SNEGSKA (reference sequence). The CDR3 length is 12 residues. V was cut by 5 bases and J by 13 bases, with 20 bases left in between.

This clonotype was seen only a few times. The rearrangement joins TRBV2 to TRBJ2-1; D unresolved. V was cut by 1 base and J by 0 bases, with 7 bases left in between. Germline lookup yields CDR1 SNHLY and CDR2 FYNNEI. CDR3 length equals 15 residues. The DNA for the CDR3 is TGTGCCAGCAGTGAAGGCGGTAGCTCCTACAATGAGCAGTTCTTC. Translated, it gives CASSEGGSSYNEQFF.

This clonotype has just a few counts. The chain employs TRBV6-5 and TRBJ1-2; tentative D call: TRBD1 (5 bases). V was cut by 1 base and J by 4 bases, with 13 bases left in between. The CDR3 is 15 residues long. In germline, CDR1 is MNHEY, CDR2 SVGAGI. CDR3 sequence reads: CASSYWGGTGYGYTF. The DNA for the CDR3 is TGTGCCAGCAGTTACTGGGGGGGAACCGGCTATGGCTACACCTTC.

This chain connects TRBV6-6 to TRBJ2-1, with a weak D call TRBD1 (6 bases). This CDR3 is built from 18 residues. V was cut by 2 bases and J by 0 bases, with 17 bases left in between. In germline, CDR1 is MNHNY, CDR2 SVGAGI (reference sequence). This chain's CDR3 is CASSYRITGLSSYNEQFF. The CDR3 nucleotides are TGTGCCAGCAGTTACCGTATTACAGGGCTAAGCTCCTACAATGAGCAGTTCTTC.

The rearrangement links TRBV4-1 to TRBJ1-1; D perhaps matches TRBD1 (6 bases). CDR3 length: 17 residues. Germline values: CDR1 MGHRA, CDR2 YSYEKL. V was pared by 5 bases and J by 1 base, with 20 bases between. The CDR3: CASSSRQGMGGNTEAFF. The DNA of the CDR3 is TGCGCCAGCAGCTCACGGCAGGGGATGGGGGGGAACACTGAAGCTTTCTTT.

This clonotype was counted between two and nine times. V gene TRBV6-5 combines with J gene TRBJ2-2; D uncertain. The CDR3 loop spans 15 amino acids. With 0 bases removed from V and 1 base from J, the gap between germline ends came to 6 bases. Germline CDR1 MNHEY, CDR2 SVGAGI. DNA of the CDR3: TGTGCCAGCAGTTACTCGTCTGGGAACACCGGGGAGCTGTTTTTT. Its translation is CASSYSSGNTGELFF.

This chain connects TRBV4-1 to TRBJ2-4; the D is unclear. Trimming took 0 bases from V and 6 from J, leaving 9 bases between them. Germline assignment: CDR1 MGHRA and CDR2 YSYEKL. The CDR3 runs 14 residues. This chain's CDR3 is CASSQEVIGNIQYF. In DNA, the CDR3 is TGCGCCAGCAGCCAAGAAGTTATCGGAAACATTCAGTACTTC.

This chain joins TRBV7-9 and TRBJ1-2, with a possible D match to TRBD1 (6 bases). CDR3 length: 16 residues. From germline, CDR1 is SEHNR and CDR2 FQNEAQ (reference sequence). The germline V and J ends were trimmed by 5 bases and 4 bases, with 20 bases remaining between them. CDR3 amino acids: CASSLGLVGGLYGYTF. CDR3 bases: TGTGCCAGCAGCCTAGGGTTGGTAGGGGGTCTCTATGGCTACACCTTC.

At least ten counts were recorded for this clonotype. This chain joins TRBV29-1 and TRBJ2-5; tentatively, D is TRBD2 (8 bases). V lost 2 bases and J lost 3, with 22 bases in between. Germline V lookup: CDR1 SQVTM, CDR2 ANQGSEA. The CDR3 consists of 17 residues. CDR3 coding DNA: TGCAGCGTTGAACTCCAGGGGGGACTAGTCATGGAAGAGACCCAGTACTTC. Its protein is CSVELQGGLVMEETQYF.